The rows below give T cell receptor beta chains drawn from one sample of a study of metastatic and nonmetastatic thyroid tumors. TCRdb reprocessed the PCR reads via MiXCR. The sample holds 30,000 to 35,000 clones, approximately 16% seen once. The specimen was blood. The receptors come from a male donor with papillary thyroid cancer or a benign thyroid nodule (not recorded which). Some clones in this sample may be carry-over from other donors' samples. The CDR3 runs from the conserved cysteine through the conserved F or W. D genes are given only for firm matches. Only part of the rows carry a size: once, few, many, or a class if the clone is expanded.

J gene: TRBJ2-2; clone size: many; V gene: TRBV3-1; D gene: .; CDR3 DNA: TGTGCCAGCAGCCCTCCGGGACAAGGTTCGATCGGGGAGCTGTTTTTT; CDR3 protein: CASSPPGQGSIGELFF
J gene: TRBJ1-1; clone size: many; V gene: TRBV9; D gene: .; CDR3 DNA: TGTGCCAGCAGCCCTCGTGGGGGGTTAACTGAAGCTTTCTTT; CDR3 protein: CASSPRGGLTEAFF
J gene: TRBJ2-4; clone size: many; V gene: TRBV5-1; D gene: TRBD1; CDR3 DNA: TGCGCCAGCAGCTTCACAGGGGCGGACATTCAGTACTTC; CDR3 protein: CASSFTGADIQYF
J gene: TRBJ2-6; clone size: .; V gene: TRBV6-1; D gene: .; CDR3 DNA: TGTGCCAGCAGTGGAGGGGCCAACGTCCTGACTTTC; CDR3 protein: CASSGGANVLTF
J gene: TRBJ2-2; clone size: many; V gene: TRBV10-3; D gene: TRBD1; CDR3 DNA: TGTGCCATCAGACGGACAGGAAACACCGGGGAGCTGTTTTTT; CDR3 protein: CAIRRTGNTGELFF
J gene: TRBJ1-6; clone size: medium-sized; V gene: TRBV6-1; D gene: TRBD1; CDR3 DNA: TGTGCCAGCAGCTTTCAAGGACAGGGGAATTCACCCCTCCACTTT; CDR3 protein: CASSFQGQGNSPLHF
J gene: TRBJ2-3; clone size: many; V gene: TRBV15; D gene: .; CDR3 DNA: TGTGCCACCAGCAGAGACCAGGAGCCCACAGATACGCAGTATTTT; CDR3 protein: CATSRDQEPTDTQYF
J gene: TRBJ1-1; clone size: many; V gene: TRBV4-2; D gene: .; CDR3 DNA: TGTGCCAGCAGCCAAGCGGGAGGGACAATGAACACTGAAGCTTTCTTT; CDR3 protein: CASSQAGGTMNTEAFF
J gene: TRBJ2-1; clone size: many; V gene: TRBV7-2; D gene: .; CDR3 DNA: TGTGCCAGCAGCTTAGCGGGAGCATACAATGAGCAGTTCTTC; CDR3 protein: CASSLAGAYNEQFF
J gene: TRBJ2-7; clone size: many; V gene: TRBV27; D gene: TRBD2; CDR3 DNA: TGTGCCAGCAGTCCTAGCGGGAGGGGGTACGAGCAGTACTTC; CDR3 protein: CASSPSGRGYEQYF
J gene: TRBJ2-1; clone size: many; V gene: TRBV11-3; D gene: TRBD2; CDR3 DNA: TGTGCCAGCAGCCCCTGGGCTAGCGGGATCTACAATGAGCAGTTCTTC; CDR3 protein: CASSPWASGIYNEQFF
J gene: TRBJ2-1; clone size: many; V gene: TRBV19; D gene: .; CDR3 DNA: TGTGCCAGTAGTCAAGACTCGGGTGAGCAGTTCTTC; CDR3 protein: CASSQDSGEQFF
J gene: TRBJ2-7; clone size: few; V gene: TRBV6-1; D gene: TRBD1; CDR3 DNA: TGTGCCAGCAGTGGTCCAGACAGGGGCGTGAACGAGCAGTACTTC; CDR3 protein: CASSGPDRGVNEQYF
J gene: TRBJ1-1; clone size: many; V gene: TRBV30; D gene: .; CDR3 DNA: TGTGCCTGTAAAGCGAGCACTGAAGCTTTCTTT; CDR3 protein: CACKASTEAFF
J gene: TRBJ1-1; clone size: .; V gene: TRBV12-3/TRBV12-4; D gene: .; CDR3 DNA: TGTGCCAGCAGTCTATGCGTTGGGAACACTGAAGCTTTCTTT; CDR3 protein: CASSLCVGNTEAFF
J gene: TRBJ1-2; clone size: few; V gene: TRBV6-1; D gene: TRBD1; CDR3 DNA: TGTGCCAGCAGTGAAGCGCTTCGTGGGACAGGGAACGGCTACACCTTC; CDR3 protein: CASSEALRGTGNGYTF
J gene: TRBJ2-7; clone size: many; V gene: TRBV28; D gene: .; CDR3 DNA: TGTGCCAGTGGGGAATATTCCTACGAGCAGTACTTC; CDR3 protein: CASGEYSYEQYF
J gene: TRBJ2-1; clone size: many; V gene: TRBV30; D gene: .; CDR3 DNA: TGTGCCTGGAGGGTAGGGGGATACAATGAGCAGTTCTTC; CDR3 protein: CAWRVGGYNEQFF
J gene: TRBJ1-6; clone size: many; V gene: TRBV19; D gene: .; CDR3 DNA: TGTGCCAGTAGTATAGACCAAATCTCACCCCTCCACTTT; CDR3 protein: CASSIDQISPLHF
J gene: TRBJ1-5; clone size: many; V gene: TRBV5-1; D gene: TRBD1; CDR3 DNA: TGCGCCAGCAGCTCGGGGACAGGAAATCAGCCCCAGCATTTT; CDR3 protein: CASSSGTGNQPQHF
J gene: TRBJ2-7; clone size: many; V gene: TRBV7-8; D gene: .; CDR3 DNA: TGTGCCAGTAGCTGGACCCCGGCGGGCGAGCAGTACTTC; CDR3 protein: CASSWTPAGEQYF
J gene: TRBJ1-6; clone size: many; V gene: TRBV30; D gene: .; CDR3 DNA: TGTGCCTGGGCTTACGGTACTATCGGCTCCTATAATTCACCCCTCCACTTT; CDR3 protein: CAWAYGTIGSYNSPLHF
J gene: TRBJ2-7; clone size: .; V gene: TRBV5-1; D gene: TRBD1; CDR3 DNA: TGCGCCAGCAGCTTGTCGGGACAGGCGGCCTACGAGCCTTACTTC; CDR3 protein: CASSLSGQAAYEPYF
J gene: TRBJ1-1; clone size: many; V gene: TRBV15; D gene: .; CDR3 DNA: TGTGCCACCAGCAGAGATAGGGGCGGGGGGAGGTCCGAAGCTTTCTTT; CDR3 protein: CATSRDRGGGRSEAFF
J gene: TRBJ1-2; clone size: many; V gene: TRBV4-3; D gene: TRBD1; CDR3 DNA: TGCGCCAGCAGCCAAGCAACAGGGGCGGGCTATGGCTACACCTTC; CDR3 protein: CASSQATGAGYGYTF
J gene: TRBJ2-7; clone size: .; V gene: TRBV30; D gene: .; CDR3 DNA: TGTGCCTGGACGGACGGAAGCTCCTACGAGCAGTACTTC; CDR3 protein: CAWTDGSSYEQYF
J gene: TRBJ2-2; clone size: few; V gene: TRBV10-1; D gene: .; CDR3 DNA: TGCGCCAGCAGTGAATCTGTTGACAACGGGGAGATGTTTTTT; CDR3 protein: CASSESVDNGEMFF
J gene: TRBJ2-1; clone size: many; V gene: TRBV7-2; D gene: TRBD2; CDR3 DNA: TGTGCCAGCAGACCGGCGGGACTAGCGTTCAATGAGCAGTTCTTC; CDR3 protein: CASRPAGLAFNEQFF